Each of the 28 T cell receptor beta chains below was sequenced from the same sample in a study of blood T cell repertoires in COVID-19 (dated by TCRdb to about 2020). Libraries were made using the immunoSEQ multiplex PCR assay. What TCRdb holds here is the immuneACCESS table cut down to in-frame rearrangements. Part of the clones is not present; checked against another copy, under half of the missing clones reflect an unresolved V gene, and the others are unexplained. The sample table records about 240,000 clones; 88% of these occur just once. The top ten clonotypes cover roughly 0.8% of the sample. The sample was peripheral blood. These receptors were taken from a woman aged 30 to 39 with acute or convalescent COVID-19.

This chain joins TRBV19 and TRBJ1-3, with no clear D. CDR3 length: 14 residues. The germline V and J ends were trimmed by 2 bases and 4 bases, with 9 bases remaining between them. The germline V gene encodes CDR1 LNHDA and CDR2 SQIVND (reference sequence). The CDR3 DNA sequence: TGTGCCAGTAGTATATTCTCTAGAGGAAACACCATATATTTT. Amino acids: CASSIFSRGNTIYF.

CDR3 coding DNA: TGTGCCTGGAGTGCGCTAAGGGGTGGCAATCAGCCCCAGCATTTT. Residues: CAWSALRGGNQPQHF. This chain connects TRBV30 to TRBJ1-5; the D gene is possibly TRBD1 (5 bases). The CDR3 is 15 amino acids. Trimming took off 1 base at V and 2 bases at J, with 12 bases between the two ends. CDR1 and CDR2 (germline): GTSNPN, SVGIG (reference sequence).

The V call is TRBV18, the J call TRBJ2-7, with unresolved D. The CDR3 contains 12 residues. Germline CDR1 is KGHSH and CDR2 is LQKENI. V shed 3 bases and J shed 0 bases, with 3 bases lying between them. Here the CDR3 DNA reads TGTGCCAGCTCACCTCACTCCTACGAGCAGTACTTC. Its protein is CASSPHSYEQYF.

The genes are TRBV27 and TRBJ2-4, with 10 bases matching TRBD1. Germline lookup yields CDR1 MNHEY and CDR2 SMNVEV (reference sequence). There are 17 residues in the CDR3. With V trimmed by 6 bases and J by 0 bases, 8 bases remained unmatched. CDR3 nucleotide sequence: TGTGCCAGCAGCGGAACTCGGACAGGGGGAGCCAAAAACATTCAGTACTTC. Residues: CASSGTRTGGAKNIQYF.

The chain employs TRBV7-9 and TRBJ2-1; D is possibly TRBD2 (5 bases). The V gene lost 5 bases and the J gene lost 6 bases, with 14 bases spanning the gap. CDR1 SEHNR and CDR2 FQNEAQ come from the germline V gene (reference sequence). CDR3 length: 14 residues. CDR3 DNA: TGTGCCAGCAGCCCGATGGTGAGCGGCAATGAGCAGTTCTTC. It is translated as CASSPMVSGNEQFF.

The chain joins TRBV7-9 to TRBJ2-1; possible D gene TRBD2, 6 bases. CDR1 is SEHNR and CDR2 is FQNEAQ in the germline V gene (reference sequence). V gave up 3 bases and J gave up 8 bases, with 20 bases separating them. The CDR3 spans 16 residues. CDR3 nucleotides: TGTGCCAGCAGCTTTGGGGAGGCTAGGTTGTTGGATGAGCAGTTCTTC. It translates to CASSFGEARLLDEQFF.

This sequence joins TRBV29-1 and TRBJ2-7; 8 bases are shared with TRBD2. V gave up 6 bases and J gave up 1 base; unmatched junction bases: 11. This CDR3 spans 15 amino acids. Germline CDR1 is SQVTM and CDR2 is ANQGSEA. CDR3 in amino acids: CSVPRDSGKSYEQYF. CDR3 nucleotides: TGCAGCGTGCCCCGGGATAGCGGGAAGTCCTACGAGCAGTACTTC.

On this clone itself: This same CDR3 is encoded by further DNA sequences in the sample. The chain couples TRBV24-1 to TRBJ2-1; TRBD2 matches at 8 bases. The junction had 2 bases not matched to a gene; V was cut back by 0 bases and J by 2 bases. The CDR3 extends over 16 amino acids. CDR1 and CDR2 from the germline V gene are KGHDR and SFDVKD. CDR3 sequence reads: CATSDLTSGTYNEQFF. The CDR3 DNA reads TGTGCCACCAGTGATTTGACTAGCGGAACCTACAATGAGCAGTTCTTC.

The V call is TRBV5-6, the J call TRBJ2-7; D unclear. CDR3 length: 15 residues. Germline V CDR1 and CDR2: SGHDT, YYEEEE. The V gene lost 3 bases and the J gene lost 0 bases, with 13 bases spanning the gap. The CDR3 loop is CASSSNGAFSYEQYF. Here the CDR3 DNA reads TGTGCCAGCAGCTCAAACGGTGCCTTCTCCTACGAGCAGTACTTC. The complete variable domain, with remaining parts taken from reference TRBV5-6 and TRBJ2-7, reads DAGVTQSPTHLIKTRGQQVTLRCSPKSGHDTVSWYQQALGQGPQFIFQYYEEEERQRGNFPDRFSGHQFPNYSSELNVNALLLGDSALYLCASSSNGAFSYEQYFGPGTRLTVT.

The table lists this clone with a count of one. CDR3 in DNA: TGTGCCAGCAGTATTTACTCCTACGAGCAGTACTTC. Translation: CASSIYSYEQYF. The rearrangement joins TRBV3-1 (or the pseudogene TRBV3-2) to TRBJ2-7, with D unclear. The CDR3 runs 12 residues. Between the trimmed V and J ends, which lost 6 bases and 0 bases, there was a span of 6 bases. The germline V gene encodes CDR1 LGHDT and CDR2 YNNKEL (reference sequence).

CDR3 sequence reads: CASSLPTSGSHRNEQFF. DNA of the CDR3: TGTGCCAGCAGCCTCCCGACTAGCGGGAGCCACCGCAATGAGCAGTTCTTC. The chain combines TRBV3-1 (or the pseudogene TRBV3-2) with TRBJ2-1; 12 bases agree with TRBD2. The ends lost 4 bases at V and 6 bases at J; junction bases unmatched: 10. Germline assignment: CDR1 LGHDT and CDR2 YNNKEL (reference sequence). The CDR3 extends over 17 amino acids.

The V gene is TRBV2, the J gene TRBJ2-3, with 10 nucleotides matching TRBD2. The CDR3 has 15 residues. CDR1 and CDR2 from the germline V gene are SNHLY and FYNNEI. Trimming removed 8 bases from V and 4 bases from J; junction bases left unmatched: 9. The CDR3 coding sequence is TGTGCCAGCGGATTACTAGCGGGAATGCCAGATACGCAGTATTTT. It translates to CASGLLAGMPDTQYF.

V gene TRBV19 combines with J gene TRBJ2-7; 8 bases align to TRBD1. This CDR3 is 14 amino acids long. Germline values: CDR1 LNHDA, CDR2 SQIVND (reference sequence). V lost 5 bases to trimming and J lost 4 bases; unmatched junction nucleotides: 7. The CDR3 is CASSWTGFFYEQYF. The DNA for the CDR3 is TGTGCCAGTAGTTGGACAGGGTTTTTTTACGAGCAGTACTTC.

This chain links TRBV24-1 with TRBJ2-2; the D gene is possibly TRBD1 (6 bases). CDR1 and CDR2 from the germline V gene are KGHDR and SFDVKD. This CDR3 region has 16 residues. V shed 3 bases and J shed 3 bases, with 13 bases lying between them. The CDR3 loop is CATSDPKQGYTGELFF. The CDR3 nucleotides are TGTGCCACCAGTGATCCTAAGCAGGGGTACACCGGGGAGCTGTTTTTT.

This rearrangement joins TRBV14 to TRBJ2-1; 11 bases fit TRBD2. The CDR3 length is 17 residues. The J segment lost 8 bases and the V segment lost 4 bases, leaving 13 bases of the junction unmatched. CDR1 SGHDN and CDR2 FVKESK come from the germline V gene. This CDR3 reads CASSRRLAGSLRDEQFF. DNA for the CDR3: TGTGCCAGCAGCCGCCGACTAGCGGGAAGTCTAAGGGATGAGCAGTTCTTC.

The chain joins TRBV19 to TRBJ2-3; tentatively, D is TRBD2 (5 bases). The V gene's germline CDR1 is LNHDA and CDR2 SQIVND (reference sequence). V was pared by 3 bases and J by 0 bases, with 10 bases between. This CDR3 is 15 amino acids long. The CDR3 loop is CASSMERPSTDTQYF. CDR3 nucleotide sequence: TGTGCCAGTAGTATGGAGCGGCCTAGCACAGATACGCAGTATTTT.

The chain's CDR3 is CASSIGQGSSPLHF. CDR3 coding DNA: TGTGCCAGCAGCATCGGACAGGGGAGTTCACCCCTCCACTTT. V gene TRBV2 combines with J gene TRBJ1-6; 9 bases agree with TRBD1. CDR1 is SNHLY, CDR2 FYNNEI, per germline. The CDR3 extends over 14 amino acids. V trimming: 6 bases; J trimming: 9 bases; junction bases outside the gene matches: 6. The full variable domain, with the rest looked up from reference TRBV2 and TRBJ1-6, is EPEVTQTPSHQVTQMGQEVILRCVPISNHLYFYWYRQILGQKVEFLVSFYNNEISEKSEIFDDQFSVERPDGSNFTLKIRSTKLEDSAMYFCASSIGQGSSPLHFGNGTRLTVT.

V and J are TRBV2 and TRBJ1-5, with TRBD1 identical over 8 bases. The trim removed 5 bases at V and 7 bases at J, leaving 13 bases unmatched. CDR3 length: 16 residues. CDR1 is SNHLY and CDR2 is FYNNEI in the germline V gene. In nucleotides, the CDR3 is TGTGCCAGCAGTCCCCTGCAGGGGGCGTTTGCACAGCCCCAGCATTTT. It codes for CASSPLQGAFAQPQHF.

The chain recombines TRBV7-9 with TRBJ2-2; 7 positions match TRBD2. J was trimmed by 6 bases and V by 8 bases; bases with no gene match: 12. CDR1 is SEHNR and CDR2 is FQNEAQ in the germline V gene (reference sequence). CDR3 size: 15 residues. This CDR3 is CASLGPGTKAGELFF. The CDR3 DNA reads TGTGCCAGCCTAGGGCCAGGGACTAAGGCCGGGGAGCTGTTTTTT.

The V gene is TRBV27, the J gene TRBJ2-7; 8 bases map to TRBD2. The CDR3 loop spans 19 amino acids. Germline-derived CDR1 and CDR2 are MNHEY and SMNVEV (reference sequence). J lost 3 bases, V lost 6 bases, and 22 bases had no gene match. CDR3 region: CASSPVAGPLLAEVYEQYF. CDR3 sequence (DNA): TGTGCCAGCAGCCCCGTGGCAGGGCCACTACTAGCGGAAGTCTACGAGCAGTACTTC.

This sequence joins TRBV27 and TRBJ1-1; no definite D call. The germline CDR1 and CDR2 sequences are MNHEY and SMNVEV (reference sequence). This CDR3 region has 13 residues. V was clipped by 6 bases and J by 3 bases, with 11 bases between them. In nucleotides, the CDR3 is TGTGCCAGCAGCCGAGGCACCTACACTGAAGCTTTCTTT. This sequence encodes CASSRGTYTEAFF.

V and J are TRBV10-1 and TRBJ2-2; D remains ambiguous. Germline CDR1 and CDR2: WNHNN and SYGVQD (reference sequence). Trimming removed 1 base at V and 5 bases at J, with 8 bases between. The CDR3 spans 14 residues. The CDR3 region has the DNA TGCGCCAGCAGTGAGTTAGCCTCTACCGGGGAGCTGTTTTTT. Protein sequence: CASSELASTGELFF.

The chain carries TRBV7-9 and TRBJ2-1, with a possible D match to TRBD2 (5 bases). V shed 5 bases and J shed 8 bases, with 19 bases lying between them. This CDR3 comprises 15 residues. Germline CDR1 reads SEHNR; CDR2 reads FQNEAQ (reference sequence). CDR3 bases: TGTGCCAGCAGCCCAAGGGAGATCTCTTTGGATGAGCAGTTCTTC. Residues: CASSPREISLDEQFF.

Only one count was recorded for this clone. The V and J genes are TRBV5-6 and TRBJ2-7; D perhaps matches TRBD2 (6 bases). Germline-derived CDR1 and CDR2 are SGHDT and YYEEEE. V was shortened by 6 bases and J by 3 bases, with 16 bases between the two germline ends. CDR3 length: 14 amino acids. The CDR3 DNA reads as TGTGCCAGCACCGGGGCGGGGAACCTCTACGAGCAGTACTTC. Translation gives CASTGAGNLYEQYF.

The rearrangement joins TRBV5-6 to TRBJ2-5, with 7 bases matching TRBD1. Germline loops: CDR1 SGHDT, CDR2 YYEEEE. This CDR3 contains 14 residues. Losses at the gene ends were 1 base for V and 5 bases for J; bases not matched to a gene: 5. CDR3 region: CASSLLGGRETQYF. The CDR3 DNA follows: TGTGCCAGCAGCTTGTTAGGGGGCCGGGAGACCCAGTACTTC.

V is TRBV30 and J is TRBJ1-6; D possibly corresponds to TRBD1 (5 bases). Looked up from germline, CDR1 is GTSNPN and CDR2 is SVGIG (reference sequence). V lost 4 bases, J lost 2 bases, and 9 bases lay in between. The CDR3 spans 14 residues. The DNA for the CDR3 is TGTGCCTGGAATGGGGCGGCCTATAATTCACCCCTCCACTTT. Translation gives CAWNGAAYNSPLHF.

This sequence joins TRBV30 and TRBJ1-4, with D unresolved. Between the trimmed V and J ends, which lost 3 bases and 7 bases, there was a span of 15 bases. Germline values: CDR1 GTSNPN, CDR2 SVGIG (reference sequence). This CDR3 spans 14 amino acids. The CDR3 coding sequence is TGTGCCTGGAGCCTTCAGCGGACGGTTGAAAAACTGTTTTTT. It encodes CAWSLQRTVEKLFF.

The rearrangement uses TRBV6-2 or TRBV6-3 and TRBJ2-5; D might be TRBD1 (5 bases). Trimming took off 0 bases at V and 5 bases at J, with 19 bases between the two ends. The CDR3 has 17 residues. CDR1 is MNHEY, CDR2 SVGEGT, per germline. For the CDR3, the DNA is TGTGCCAGCAGTTACTCCCGGACACCGGAGAAGGGGGAGACCCAGTACTTC. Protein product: CASSYSRTPEKGETQYF.